This T cell receptor (beta chain) was profiled in a study of shared clonotypes between healthy human individuals. Turning to this clone: Its antigen is unidentified.

Template for every sorted-subset replicate PCR totaled approximately 0.2 ug DNA, approximately 30,000 T cell genomes. Study processing details: From ImmunoSEQ came sequences covering only the junction and carrying no quality scores, so filtering differed. Some clones are missing from TCRdb's copy, which holds only in-frame ones; the method was immunoSEQ multiplex PCR. D and trimming were read from the DNA, whereas the V and J calls and clone size are those reported in that table. This table has about 960,000 clones, over 75% appearing once. Study-level results: Memory subsets generally showed lower estimated richness than naive subsets.

The source is a man younger than 30 in good health. Sequencing was performed on memory CD4+ T cells sorted from blood. This sample's subset: CD45RA-negative fraction.

The CDR3 sequence is CASSLVLAGSTGELFF. CDR3 nucleotide sequence: TGTGCCAGCAGCTTGGTTCTGGCAGGGAGCACCGGGGAGCTGTTTTTT. The rearrangement uses TRBV5-8 and TRBJ2-2; possibly TRBD1 or TRBD2 for D (5 bases each). The CDR3 sequence is 16 residues long. Germline V gene data show CDR1 as SGHTS and CDR2 as YDEGEE. Between the trimmed V and J ends, which lost 0 bases and 4 bases, there was a span of 13 bases.